A single sample gave rise to the 18 T cell receptor beta chains below, sequenced in a study of blood T cell repertoires in COVID-19. Using immunoSEQ multiplex PCR, the repertoire was profiled, and TCRdb retains in-frame clones only, with some absent. The sample holds about 67,000 clones; 75% to 90% are singletons and the top ten take roughly 8%. The sample was peripheral blood. The receptors shown here come from a man between 45 and 60 years old with active COVID-19.

The chain has TRBV5-1 and TRBJ2-2, with 14 nucleotides matching TRBD2. There are 18 residues in the CDR3. The junction had 10 bases not matched to a gene; V was cut back by 5 bases and J by 4 bases. Germline V CDR1 and CDR2: SGHRS, YFSETQ. The CDR3: CASRPPGLAGAGTGELFF. DNA for the CDR3: TGCGCCAGCAGACCCCCGGGACTAGCGGGAGCCGGCACCGGGGAGCTGTTTTTT.

The chain combines TRBV7-9 with TRBJ2-5; D possibly corresponds to TRBD1 (6 bases). V was clipped by 2 bases and J by 2 bases, with 9 bases between them. This CDR3 region has 14 residues. Germline V lookup: CDR1 SEHNR, CDR2 FQNEAQ (reference sequence). CDR3 sequence (DNA): TGTGCCAGCAGCTTACGGGACACACAAGAGACCCAGTACTTC. It codes for CASSLRDTQETQYF.

V and J are TRBV5-1 and TRBJ2-3; 9 bases agree with TRBD1. V lost 5 bases and J lost 0; bases outside the gene matches: 10. The CDR3 runs 17 residues. Per germline, CDR1 SGHRS and CDR2 YFSETQ. CDR3 sequence reads: CASSARGQGTSTDTQYF. In nucleotides, the CDR3 is TGCGCCAGCAGTGCACGTGGACAGGGGACTAGCACAGATACGCAGTATTTT.

The chain employs TRBV5-5 and TRBJ1-3; perhaps TRBD1 as D (5 bases). CDR3 length: 17 amino acids. Trimming removed 4 bases at V and 0 bases at J, with 17 bases between. Germline values: CDR1 SGHKS, CDR2 YYEKEE (reference sequence). This CDR3 is CASSAEFARVSGNTIYF. The CDR3 nucleotides are TGTGCCAGCAGCGCGGAATTCGCCAGGGTCTCTGGAAACACCATATATTTT. The variable domain in full, completed from reference TRBV5-5 and TRBJ1-3, reads DAGVTQSPTHLIKTRGQQVTLRCSPISGHKSVSWYQQVLGQGPQFIFQYYEKEERGRGNFPDRFSARQFPNYSSELNVNALLLGDSALYLCASSAEFARVSGNTIYFGEGSWLTVV.

The chain has TRBV7-3 and TRBJ2-1; 7 bases match TRBD2. The junction had 12 bases not matched to a gene; V was cut back by 1 base and J by 15 bases. The CDR3 extends over 14 amino acids. The germline V gene encodes CDR1 SGHTA and CDR2 FQGTGA. The CDR3 coding sequence is TGTGCCAGCAGCTTAATGGCGACTCCGGGGAGGGTGTTCTTC. Its protein is CASSLMATPGRVFF. Supplemented by reference TRBV7-3 and TRBJ2-1, the full variable domain reads GAGVSQTPSNKVTEKGKYVELRCDPISGHTALYWYRQSLGQGPEFLIYFQGTGAADDSGLPNDRFFAVRPEGSVSTLKIQRTERGDSAVYLCASSLMATPGRVFFGPGTRLTVL.

The V and J genes are TRBV21-1 and TRBJ2-7; the table calls TRBD2, which could not be checked here. TRBV21-1 is a pseudogene. The CDR3 consists of 16 residues. The CDR3 protein is CASSRGTSGSPYEQYF. CDR3 bases: TGTGCCAGCAGCAGGGGGACTAGCGGGAGCCCCTACGAGCAGTACTTC.

The chain uses TRBV7-9 and TRBJ2-7, with TRBD1 matching 9 bases. The J segment lost 2 bases and the V segment lost 3 bases, leaving 14 bases of the junction unmatched. This CDR3 is built from 18 residues. Germline V gene lookup returns CDR1 SEHNR and CDR2 FQNEAQ (reference sequence). The CDR3 loop reads CASSFPRGTGWGTYEQYF. CDR3 bases: TGTGCCAGCAGCTTCCCCCGTGGGACAGGGTGGGGCACCTACGAGCAGTACTTC.

V gene TRBV30 combines with J gene TRBJ1-4, with 10 bases that match TRBD1. The CDR3 spans 14 residues. CDR1 is GTSNPN, CDR2 SVGIG, per germline (reference sequence). Trimming cost V 0 bases and J 7 bases; bases outside gene matches: 2. The CDR3 region is CAWSVGTGAEKLFF. In DNA, the CDR3 is TGTGCCTGGAGTGTCGGGACAGGGGCTGAAAAACTGTTTTTT.

The chain recombines TRBV19 with TRBJ1-5; the match to TRBD1 covers 9 bases. The germline V gene encodes CDR1 LNHDA and CDR2 SQIVND (reference sequence). Unmatched junction bases numbered 10, after V lost 3 bases and J lost 4 bases. The CDR3 is 17 residues long. CDR3 sequence reads: CASSIGRGTGLNQPQHF. CDR3 sequence (DNA): TGTGCCAGTAGTATTGGGAGGGGGACAGGGTTGAATCAGCCCCAGCATTTT.

This clone has just one count. The chain joins TRBV28 to TRBJ2-7, with 9 bases lining up with TRBD1. Germline V gene lookup returns CDR1 MDHEN and CDR2 SYDVKM. This CDR3 has 16 residues. V was clipped by 5 bases and J by 3 bases; unmatched bases: 11. CDR3 nucleotides: TGTGCCAGCAGTGCCCCCGGGGGACAGGGTTACTACGAGCAGTACTTC. Protein: CASSAPGGQGYYEQYF.

The V call is TRBV7-2, the J call TRBJ2-5, with 7 bases aligning to TRBD1. The CDR3 runs 14 residues. The V segment lost 5 bases and the J segment 2 bases; nucleotides outside the gene matches: 5. Germline loops: CDR1 SGHTA, CDR2 FQGNSA. CDR3 sequence (DNA): TGTGCCAGCAGCGCCCCGGGACAGCAAGAGACCCAGTACTTC. Encoded protein: CASSAPGQQETQYF.

The genes are TRBV19 and TRBJ2-7; TRBD2 matches 7 bases. The CDR3 has 13 amino acids. The J segment lost 2 bases and the V segment lost 4 bases, leaving 2 bases of the junction unmatched. The germline gives CDR1 LNHDA, CDR2 SQIVND (reference sequence). The CDR3 sequence is CASSTGLAYEQYF. In nucleotides, the CDR3 is TGTGCCAGTAGTACTGGACTAGCCTACGAGCAGTACTTC.

This clone turned up a few times. This sequence joins TRBV6-5 and TRBJ2-7; D unclear. CDR3 size: 11 residues. Trimming cost V 5 bases and J 3 bases, with 5 bases left between them. The germline gives CDR1 MNHEY, CDR2 SVGAGI. CDR3 nucleotides: TGTGCCAGCAGTAAGCTCTACGAGCAGTACTTC. Encoded protein: CASSKLYEQYF.

This clone was picked up a small number of times. V usage is TRBV6-2 or TRBV6-3 and J usage is TRBJ2-7; 10 positions match TRBD2. This CDR3 comprises 21 residues. Germline-derived CDR1 and CDR2 are MNHEY and SVGEGT. Losses at the gene ends were 4 bases for V and 0 bases for J; bases not matched to a gene: 21. CDR3 nucleotide sequence: TGTGCCAGCAGTTCCCCCGCCGGGCTAGCGGGAGTTTGGGGAGACTCCTACGAGCAGTACTTC. Protein: CASSSPAGLAGVWGDSYEQYF.

V usage is TRBV5-1 and J usage is TRBJ2-1; TRBD1 is a possible D gene (6 bases). Germline V lookup: CDR1 SGHRS, CDR2 YFSETQ. With 2 bases removed from V and 8 bases from J, the gap between germline ends came to 20 bases. The CDR3 has 16 residues. The CDR3 nucleotides are TGCGCCAGCAGCTTATCAGGGGTCGCAGTCCGGGATGAGCAGTTCTTC. Residues: CASSLSGVAVRDEQFF. The full variable domain, completed using reference TRBV5-1 and TRBJ2-1, is KAGVTQTPRYLIKTRGQQVTLSCSPISGHRSVSWYQQTPGQGLQFLFEYFSETQRNKGNFPGRFSGRQFSNSRSEMNVSTLELGDSALYLCASSLSGVAVRDEQFFGPGTRLTVL.

The chain has TRBV29-1 and TRBJ2-3, with 14 bases that match TRBD2. V gave up 4 bases and J gave up 4 bases; unmatched junction bases: 4. This CDR3 is built from 15 residues. The germline V gene encodes CDR1 SQVTM and CDR2 ANQGSEA. The CDR3 sequence is CSVGGLAGEADTQYF. The CDR3 bases are TGCAGCGTTGGGGGACTAGCGGGAGAAGCAGATACGCAGTATTTT.

In its sample, this clone was seen once. The J gene is TRBJ2-1, the V gene TRBV7-9; 10 nucleotides align to TRBD2. The CDR3 has 15 residues. Per the germline V gene, CDR1 is SEHNR and CDR2 is FQNEAQ (reference sequence). The trim removed 1 base at V and 10 bases at J, leaving 7 bases unmatched. The CDR3 region is CASSLEGLAREEQFF. For the CDR3, the DNA is TGTGCCAGCAGCTTAGAGGGACTAGCGAGGGAGGAGCAGTTCTTC.

The chain has TRBV27 and TRBJ1-2, with D unresolved. With 6 bases removed from V and 11 bases from J, the gap between germline ends came to 22 bases. This CDR3 region has 14 residues. CDR1 MNHEY and CDR2 SMNVEV come from the germline V gene (reference sequence). The CDR3 region has the DNA TGTGCCAGCAGCCCGGGAACCCCACCGAGCGGGTACACCTTC. Encoded protein: CASSPGTPPSGYTF.